Sequencing of this T cell receptor (beta chain) was carried out in a study of cytomegalovirus exposure and HLA in healthy donors. Study-level information: Among about 179 million T cells, an earlier analysis found approximately 110 million unique TCR beta sequences.

This clone was picked up one time. Its cognate antigen is unknown. 13 Jbeta primers and 60 Vbeta primers were used for the PCR. The table came from immunoSEQ multiplex PCR; TCRdb's copy has only in-frame clones and leaves some out. The data hold more than 85,000 clones, with around 77% observed a single time. Trimming left V 5 bases short and J 4 bases short, with 9 bases between. Looked up from germline, CDR1 is SGHTA and CDR2 is FQGTGA. The CDR3 loop spans 13 amino acids. General study findings and limits: Among donors in an Asian-associated ancestry cluster, a later analysis reportedly found fewer N-insertions than the roughly 680-donor mean. The likely explanation for a cluster of highly shared sequence variants was sequencing artifact. Trimming of TCR beta V- and J-genes showed a link, identified in a later analysis, to a missense DCLRE1C variant.

Material for sequencing was PBMCs. The chain joins TRBV7-3 to TRBJ1-5; D gene unclear. The sequence came from a female donor in good health and CMV-seronegative. The CDR3 is CASSPGRNQPQHF. Here the CDR3 DNA reads TGTGCCAGCAGCCCCGGTCGAAATCAGCCCCAGCATTTT.